This passage covers 3 T cell receptor beta chains from one sample sequenced in a study of T cell responses to AZD1222 COVID-19 vaccine. The assay was immunoSEQ multiplex PCR, and TCRdb's table has in-frame clones only and misses some. The profile shows 100,000 to 130,000 clones, roughly 89% of them singletons. This specimen consisted of peripheral blood, obtained on day 0 of AZD1222 vaccination. The receptor set was obtained from an adult in good health.

The V gene is TRBV12-3 or TRBV12-4, the J gene TRBJ1-5, with unresolved D. V gave up 4 bases and J gave up 3 bases, with 4 bases separating them. This CDR3 has 12 amino acids. CDR3 DNA: TGTGCCAGCAGTTACGTCAATCAGCCCCAGCATTTT. Its protein is CASSYVNQPQHF.

The chain couples TRBV12-3 or TRBV12-4 to TRBJ2-1, with TRBD2 as a possible D gene (5 bases). The V gene lost 7 bases and the J gene lost 4 bases, with 11 bases spanning the gap. The CDR3 is 13 amino acids. The CDR3 DNA follows: TGTGCCAGCACGGGGATGTGGTACAATGAGCAGTTCTTC. It is translated as CASTGMWYNEQFF.

The chain carries TRBV14 and TRBJ2-5; 9 positions agree with TRBD2. J was trimmed by 1 base and V by 4 bases; bases with no gene match: 4. CDR3 length equals 15 residues. CDR1 and CDR2 from the germline V gene are SGHDN and FVKESK. CDR3 nucleotide sequence: TGTGCCAGCAGCCGCGGGGGGGCAGGCCAAGAGACCCAGTACTTC. Amino acid sequence: CASSRGGAGQETQYF.